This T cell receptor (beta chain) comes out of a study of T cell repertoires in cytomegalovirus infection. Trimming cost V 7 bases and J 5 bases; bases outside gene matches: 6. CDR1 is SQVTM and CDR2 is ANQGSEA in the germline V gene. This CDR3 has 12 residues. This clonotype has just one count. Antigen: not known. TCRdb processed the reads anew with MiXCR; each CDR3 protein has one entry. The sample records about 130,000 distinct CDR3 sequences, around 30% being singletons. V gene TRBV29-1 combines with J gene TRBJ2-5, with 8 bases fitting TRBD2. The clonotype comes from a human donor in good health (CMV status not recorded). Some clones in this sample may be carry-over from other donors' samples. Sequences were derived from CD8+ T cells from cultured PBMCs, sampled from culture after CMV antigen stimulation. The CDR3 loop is CSAREGFETQYF. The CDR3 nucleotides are TGCAGCGCCCGGGAGGGTTTCGAGACCCAGTACTTC.